This record looks at one T cell receptor beta chain sequence and its context. The junction shows a germline mismatch at one end, possibly a read error. Naive CD8 T cells, phenotype CD8+CD4-CCR7+CD45RA+, were sorted. Germline CDR1 reads SGHDN; CDR2 reads FVKESK. The CDR3 loop spans 16 amino acids. A single record per CDR3 protein comes from TCRdb applying MiXCR to the PCR reads. This sample has more than 450,000 distinct CDR3 sequences, with around 23% found just once. The sample originates from a study of molecular identifiers for immune sequencing clone quantification. This receptor was taken from a human donor in good health. Some libraries in this study had Jurkat cell RNA spiked in. The chain has TRBV14 and TRBJ2-1; 8 positions agree with TRBD2. Sequencing input: naive CD8+ T cells from blood, with Jurkat cell RNA spiked in. Subset given: FACS-sorted CD8+CD4-CCR7+CD45RA+ naive T cells. Here the CDR3 DNA reads TGTGCCGGCAGCCCCCAGTGGAGCGGGGGTCACAATGAGCAGTTCTTC. This codes for CAGSPQWSGGHNEQFF.